The clone carrying this T cell receptor (beta chain) showed up just once. The junction had 8 bases not matched to a gene; V was cut back by 5 bases and J by 1 base. CDR3 length: 16 amino acids. In germline, CDR1 is SEHNR, CDR2 FQNEAQ (reference sequence). This sample stems from a study of blood T cell repertoires in COVID-19. Across the study: Spain, Italy and the United States supplied samples that represented acute and convalescent COVID-19. The cDNA or gDNA used as material had been derived from T cells, B-cell-depleted T cells, or PBMCs.

As originally analysed: Quantification of nucleated cells was approximated via reference gene primer amplification. Produced via immunoSEQ multiplex PCR; TCRdb's table is partial and in-frame only. From that table come the V and J calls and clone size; the DNA was used to work out D and trimming. The data hold tens of thousands of clones, with 65% to 90% observed a single time. The rearrangement uses TRBV7-9 and TRBJ1-3, with TRBD1 matching over 7 bases. The sequenced sample consisted of peripheral blood. This sequence was found in a woman aged 55-70 years with active COVID-19. The CDR3 coding sequence is TGTGCCAGCAGCGAGACAGGGACTCTATCTGGAAACACCATATATTTT. Protein product: CASSETGTLSGNTIYF.